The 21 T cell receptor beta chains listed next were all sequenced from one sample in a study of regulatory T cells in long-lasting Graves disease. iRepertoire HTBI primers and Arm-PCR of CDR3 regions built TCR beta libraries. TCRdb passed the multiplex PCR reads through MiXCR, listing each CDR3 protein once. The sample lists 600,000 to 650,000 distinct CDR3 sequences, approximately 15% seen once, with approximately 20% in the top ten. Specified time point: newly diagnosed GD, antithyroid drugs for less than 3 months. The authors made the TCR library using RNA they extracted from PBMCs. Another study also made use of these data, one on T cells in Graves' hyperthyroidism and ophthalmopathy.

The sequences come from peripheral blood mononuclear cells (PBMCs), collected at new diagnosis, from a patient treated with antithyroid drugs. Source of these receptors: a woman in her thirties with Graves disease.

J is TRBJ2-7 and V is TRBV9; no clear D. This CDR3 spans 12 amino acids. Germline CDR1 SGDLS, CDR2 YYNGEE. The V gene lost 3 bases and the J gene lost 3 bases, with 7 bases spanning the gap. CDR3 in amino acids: CASSGNHYEQYF. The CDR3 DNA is TGTGCCAGCAGCGGAAATCACTACGAGCAGTACTTC. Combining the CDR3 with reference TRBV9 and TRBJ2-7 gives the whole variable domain DSGVTQTPKHLITATGQRVTLRCSPRSGDLSVYWYQQSLDQGLQFLIQYYNGEERAKGNILERFSAQQFPDLHSELNLSSLELGDSALYFCASSGNHYEQYFGPGTRLTVT.

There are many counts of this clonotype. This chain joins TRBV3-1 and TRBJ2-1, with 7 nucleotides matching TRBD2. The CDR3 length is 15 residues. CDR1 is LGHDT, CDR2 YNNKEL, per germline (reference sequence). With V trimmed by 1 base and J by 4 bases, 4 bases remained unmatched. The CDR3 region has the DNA TGTGCCAGCAGCCAAGGACTAGCAAGGTACAATGAGCAGTTCTTC. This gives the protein CASSQGLARYNEQFF.

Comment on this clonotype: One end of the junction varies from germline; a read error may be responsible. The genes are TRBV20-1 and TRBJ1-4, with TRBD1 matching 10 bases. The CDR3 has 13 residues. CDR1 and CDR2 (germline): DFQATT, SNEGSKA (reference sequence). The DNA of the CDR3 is TGCAGTGCTGGAGACAGGGGGCTTGAAAAACTGTTTTTT. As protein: CSAGDRGLEKLFF.

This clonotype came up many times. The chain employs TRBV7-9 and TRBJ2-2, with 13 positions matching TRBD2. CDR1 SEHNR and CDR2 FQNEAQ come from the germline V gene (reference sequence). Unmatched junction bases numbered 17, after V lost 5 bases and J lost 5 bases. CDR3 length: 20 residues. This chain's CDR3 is CASSRLGLAGPHTRTGELFF. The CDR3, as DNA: TGTGCCAGCAGCCGGCTGGGACTAGCGGGACCTCATACGAGGACCGGGGAGCTGTTTTTT.

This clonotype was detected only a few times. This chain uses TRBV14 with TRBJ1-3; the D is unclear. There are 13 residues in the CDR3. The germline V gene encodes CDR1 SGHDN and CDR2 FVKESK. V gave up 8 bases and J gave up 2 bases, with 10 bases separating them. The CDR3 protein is CASGQAAGNTIYF. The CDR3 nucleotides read TGTGCCAGCGGGCAGGCGGCTGGAAACACCATATATTTT.

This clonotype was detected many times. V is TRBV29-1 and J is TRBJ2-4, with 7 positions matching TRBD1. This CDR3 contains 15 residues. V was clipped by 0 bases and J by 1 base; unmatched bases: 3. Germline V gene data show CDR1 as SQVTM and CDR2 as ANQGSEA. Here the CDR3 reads CSVEEAGGAKNIQYF. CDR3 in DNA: TGCAGCGTTGAAGAAGCAGGGGGTGCCAAAAACATTCAGTACTTC.

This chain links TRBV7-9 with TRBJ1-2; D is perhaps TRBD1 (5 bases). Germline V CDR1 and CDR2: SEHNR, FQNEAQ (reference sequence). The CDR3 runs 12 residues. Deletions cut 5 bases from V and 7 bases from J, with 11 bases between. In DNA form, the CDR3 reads TGTGCCAGCAGCAGAGGGACGGGTGGCTACACCTTC. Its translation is CASSRGTGGYTF.

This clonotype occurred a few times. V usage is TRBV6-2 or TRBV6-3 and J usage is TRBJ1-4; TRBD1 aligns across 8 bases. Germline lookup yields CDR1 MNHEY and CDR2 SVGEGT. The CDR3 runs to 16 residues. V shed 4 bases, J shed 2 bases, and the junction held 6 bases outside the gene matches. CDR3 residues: CASSFGRGRTNEKLFF. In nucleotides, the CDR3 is TGTGCCAGCAGTTTTGGCAGGGGGCGGACTAATGAAAAACTGTTTTTT.

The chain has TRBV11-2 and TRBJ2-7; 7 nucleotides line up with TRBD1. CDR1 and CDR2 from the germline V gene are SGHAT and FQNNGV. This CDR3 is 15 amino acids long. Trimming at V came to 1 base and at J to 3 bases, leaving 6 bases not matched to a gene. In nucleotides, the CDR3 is TGTGCCAGCAGCTTAGTTGGAACAGGGGTCTACGAGCAGTACTTC. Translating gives CASSLVGTGVYEQYF.

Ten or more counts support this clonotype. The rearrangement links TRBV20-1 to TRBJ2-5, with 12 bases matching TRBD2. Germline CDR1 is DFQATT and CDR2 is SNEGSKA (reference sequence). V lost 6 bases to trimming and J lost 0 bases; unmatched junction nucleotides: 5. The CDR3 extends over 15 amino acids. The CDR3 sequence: CSARLAGVYQETQYF. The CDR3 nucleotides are TGCAGTGCAAGACTAGCGGGAGTGTACCAAGAGACCCAGTACTTC.

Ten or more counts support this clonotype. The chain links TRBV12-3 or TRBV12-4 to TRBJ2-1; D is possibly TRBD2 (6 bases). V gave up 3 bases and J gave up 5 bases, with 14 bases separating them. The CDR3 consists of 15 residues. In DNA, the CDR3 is TGTGCCAGCAGTTTTGGGGGGAACGTTAACAATGAGCAGTTCTTC. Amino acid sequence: CASSFGGNVNNEQFF.

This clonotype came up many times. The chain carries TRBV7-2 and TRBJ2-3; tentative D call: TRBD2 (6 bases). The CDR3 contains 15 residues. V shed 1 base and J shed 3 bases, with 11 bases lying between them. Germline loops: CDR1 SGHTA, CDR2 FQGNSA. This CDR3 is CASSLVTGVTDTQYF. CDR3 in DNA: TGTGCCAGCAGCTTAGTAACGGGAGTGACAGATACGCAGTATTTT.

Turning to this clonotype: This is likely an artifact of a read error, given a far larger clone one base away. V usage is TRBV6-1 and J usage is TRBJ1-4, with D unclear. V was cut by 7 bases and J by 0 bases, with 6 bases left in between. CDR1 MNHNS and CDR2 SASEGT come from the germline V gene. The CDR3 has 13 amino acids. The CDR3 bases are TGTGCCAGCAACGGGGCAACTAATGAAAAACTGTTTTTT. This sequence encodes CASNGATNEKLFF.

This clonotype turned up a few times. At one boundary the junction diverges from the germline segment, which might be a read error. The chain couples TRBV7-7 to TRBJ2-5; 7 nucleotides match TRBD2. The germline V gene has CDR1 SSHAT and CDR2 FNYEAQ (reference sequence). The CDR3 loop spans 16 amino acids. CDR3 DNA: TGTGCTAGCAGCTTAGGTCTGGCTAGCGGCCAAGAGACCCAGTACTTC. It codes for CASSLGLASGQETQYF.

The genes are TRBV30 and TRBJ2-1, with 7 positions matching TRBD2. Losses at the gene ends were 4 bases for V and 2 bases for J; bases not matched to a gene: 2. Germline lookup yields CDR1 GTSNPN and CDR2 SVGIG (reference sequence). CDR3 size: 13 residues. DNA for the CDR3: TGTGCCTGGACTAGCGGAACCTACAATGAGCAGTTCTTC. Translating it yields CAWTSGTYNEQFF. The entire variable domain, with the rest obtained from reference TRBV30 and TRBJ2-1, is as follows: SQTIHQWPATLVQPVGSPLSLECTVEGTSNPNLYWYRQAAGRGLQLLFYSVGIGQISSEVPQNLSASRPQDRQFILSSKKLLLSDSGFYLCAWTSGTYNEQFFGPGTRLTVL.

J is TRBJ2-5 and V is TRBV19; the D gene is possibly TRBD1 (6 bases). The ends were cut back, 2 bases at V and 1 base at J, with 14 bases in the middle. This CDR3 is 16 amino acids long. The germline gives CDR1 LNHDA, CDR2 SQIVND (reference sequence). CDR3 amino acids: CASSIFGGAVQETQYF. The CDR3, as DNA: TGTGCCAGTAGTATATTTGGGGGCGCGGTCCAAGAGACCCAGTACTTC. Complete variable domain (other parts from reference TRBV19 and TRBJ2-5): DGGITQSPKYLFRKEGQNVTLSCEQNLNHDAMYWYRQDPGQGLRLIYYSQIVNDFQKGDIAEGYSVSREKKESFPLTVTSAQKNPTAFYLCASSIFGGAVQETQYFGPGTRLLVL.

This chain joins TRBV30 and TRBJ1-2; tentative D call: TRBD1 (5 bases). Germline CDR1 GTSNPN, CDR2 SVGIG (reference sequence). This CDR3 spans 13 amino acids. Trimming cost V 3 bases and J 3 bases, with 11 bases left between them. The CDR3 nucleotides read TGTGCCTGGAGGAGGGACGTTCACTATGGCTACACCTTC. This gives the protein CAWRRDVHYGYTF.

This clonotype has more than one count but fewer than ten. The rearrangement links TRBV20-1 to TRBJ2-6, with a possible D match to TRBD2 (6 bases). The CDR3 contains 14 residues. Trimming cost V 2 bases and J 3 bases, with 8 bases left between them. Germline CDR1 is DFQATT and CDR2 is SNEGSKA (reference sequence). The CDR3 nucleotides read TGCAGTGCTAGACCGGGGGTTGGGGCCAACGTCCTGACTTTC. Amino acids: CSARPGVGANVLTF.

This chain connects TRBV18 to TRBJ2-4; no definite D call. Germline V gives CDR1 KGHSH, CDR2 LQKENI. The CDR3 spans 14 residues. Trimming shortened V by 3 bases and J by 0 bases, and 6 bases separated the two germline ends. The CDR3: CASSPGRAKNIQYF. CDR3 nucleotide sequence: TGTGCCAGCTCACCCGGCAGAGCCAAAAACATTCAGTACTTC.

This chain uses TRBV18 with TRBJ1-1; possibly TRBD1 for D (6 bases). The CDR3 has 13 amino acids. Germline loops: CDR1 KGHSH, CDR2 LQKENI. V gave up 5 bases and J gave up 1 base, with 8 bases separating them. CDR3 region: CASSEGQNTEAFF. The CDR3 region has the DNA TGTGCCAGCTCAGAGGGACAGAACACTGAAGCTTTCTTT.

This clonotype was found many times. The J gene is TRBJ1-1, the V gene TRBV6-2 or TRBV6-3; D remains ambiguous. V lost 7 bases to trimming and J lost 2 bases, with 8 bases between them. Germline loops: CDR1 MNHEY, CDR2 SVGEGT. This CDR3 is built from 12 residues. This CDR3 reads CASTSGNTEAFF. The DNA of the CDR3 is TGTGCCAGCACATCAGGAAACACTGAAGCTTTCTTT.